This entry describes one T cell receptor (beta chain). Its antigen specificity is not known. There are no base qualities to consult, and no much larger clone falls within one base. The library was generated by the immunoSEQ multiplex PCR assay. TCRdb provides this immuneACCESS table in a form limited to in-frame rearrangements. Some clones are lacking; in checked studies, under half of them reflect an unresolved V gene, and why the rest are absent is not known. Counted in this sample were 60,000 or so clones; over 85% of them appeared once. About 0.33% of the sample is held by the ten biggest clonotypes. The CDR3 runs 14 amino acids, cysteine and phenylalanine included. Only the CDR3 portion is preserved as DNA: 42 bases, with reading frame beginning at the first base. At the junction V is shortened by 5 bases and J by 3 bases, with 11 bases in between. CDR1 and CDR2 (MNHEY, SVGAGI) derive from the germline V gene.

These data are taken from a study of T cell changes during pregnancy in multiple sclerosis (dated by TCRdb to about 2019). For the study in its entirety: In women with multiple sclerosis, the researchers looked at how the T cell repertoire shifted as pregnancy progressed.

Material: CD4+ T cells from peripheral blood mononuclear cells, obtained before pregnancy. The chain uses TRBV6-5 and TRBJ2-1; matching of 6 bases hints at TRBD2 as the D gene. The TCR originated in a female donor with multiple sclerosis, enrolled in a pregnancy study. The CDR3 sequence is CASSPGTFYNEQFF. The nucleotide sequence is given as TGTGCCAGCAGTCCCGGGACTTTCTACAATGAGCAGTTCTTC.